The T cell receptor (beta chain) under discussion was sequenced for a study of early T cells in non-severe SARS-CoV-2 infection. Study background: RNA in bulk from unsorted whole blood was sequenced, and chains were unpaired. The study's findings and limits: VDJdb matching, biased toward anti-spike CD8 responses, missed private and CD4 specificities.

Unique molecular identifiers (one per individual cDNA molecule) were attached. TCRdb reprocessed the 5' RACE reads via MiXCR and lists one record per CDR3 protein. The repertoire holds some 70,000 distinct CDR3 sequences, with 10% to 15% as singletons. CDR1 MNHEY and CDR2 SVGEGT come from the germline V gene. CDR3 size: 15 residues. The V segment lost 6 bases and the J segment 7 bases; nucleotides outside the gene matches: 10. This clonotype was observed a handful of times. Its specificity is not known. The source is an adult who was a healthcare worker with PCR-confirmed SARS-CoV-2 infection or an uninfected control (not recorded which). This rearrangement joins TRBV6-2 or TRBV6-3 to TRBJ2-1; 9 bases map to TRBD2. Source material: whole blood. Here the CDR3 reads CASSHGLSGRNEQFF. In nucleotides, the CDR3 is TGTGCCAGCAGCCATGGGCTTAGCGGGAGAAATGAGCAGTTCTTC.